This T cell receptor (beta chain) stems from a study of identical twins listed by TCRdb under 2016. In terms of the full investigation: The study deep-sequenced TCR alpha and beta repertoires from monozygotic twins, unrelated adults of various ages and cord blood to test whether fetal clonotypes persist. Replicate twin experiments were performed at different times using different library preparation protocols to rule out contamination. On the study overall, not on this receptor specifically: Zero-insertion analyses could be partly confounded by invariant T cells such as MAIT and iNKT, although diverse VJ usage argued against such confounding for most clonotypes. Excess twin sharing in beta out-of-frame sequences was weaker because fewer shared sequences lowered the signal-to-noise ratio. Because the same donors could not be followed over many years, the conclusions depended on cross-sectional statistical analysis. Abundant cord blood beta clonotypes carried fewer insertions; young adult naive repertoires showed a weaker similar trend, while memory repertoires showed none. Compared with coincidental sharing between unrelated individuals, out-of-frame TCR alpha sequences shared between twins showed an excess of sequences with low generation probability. Recombination models systematically underestimated out-of-frame TCR alpha sharing in monozygotic twins but agreed with sharing between unrelated individuals.

All donors were healthy Caucasians. Three pairs of female monozygotic twins, all aged about 18 to 29 years, made up the twin cohort. Positive isolation kits from Invitrogen were used to isolate the CD4+ and CD8+ T cell populations. A word on this clonotype: The antigen it binds to is not known. No quality values exist for individual bases; no much larger clone is one base distant.

The library was generated by 5' RACE. Sequencing used an Illumina HiSeq 2000. Template switching added a universal primer binding site, and the final cDNA carried a unique molecular identifier that allowed TCR cDNA molecules to be counted accurately. Specific primers in the conserved constant-segment region were used to synthesize first-strand cDNA for TCR alpha and beta chains. Each cDNA library was double barcoded, with a SMART-Mk sample barcode plus Illumina barcodes, to control for contamination. Two successive PCR steps introduced TruSeq adapter sequences along with Illumina sample barcodes. The Illumina HiSeq platform was used with custom primers to sequence TCR alpha and beta cDNA libraries. The study's own analysis went as follows. MiGEC processed the raw reads to extract unique molecular identifiers, while MiXCR was used to determine the CDR3 positions. For each individual, recombination models were inferred using an EM algorithm with the repgenHMM and IGoR tools. Shared clonotypes were analyzed with the tcR package in R, and sharing was normalized by the product of cloneset sizes. Out-of-frame nonproductive sequences were analyzed to study raw recombination free of thymic and clonal selection effects. TCRdb passed the public sequencing reads through fastp at Q25 and MiXCR, retaining productive beta sequences. Every CDR3 protein is listed once, alongside the most common genes and DNA of its rows. The V and J calls shown here were made by TCRdb, not taken from the authors' results. The sample table holds about 530,000 distinct CDR3 sequences, of which approximately 14% were seen once. Of the sample, around 0.4% is held by the ten largest clones.

The same sample was also studied in work on yellow fever vaccine responses in identical twins. The other study reports the following: The authors reported that the T cell response to vaccination in identical twins appeared partly convergent and partly personalized. The study precisely tracked vaccine-responding T cell clones in identical twins.

The sequence was collected from a woman aged 18-30 years in good health. Sequenced material: CD4+ T cells sorted from blood.

At the DNA level, the sequence is TGCAGTGCTAGAGTTGGGCAGGGTCTTTCACCCCTCCACTTT. This encodes CSARVGQGLSPLHF. The sequence links TRBV20-1 to TRBJ1-6; TRBD1 is a possible D gene, resting on 5 matching bases. V is cut by 1 base and J by 9 bases, and the space between the germline ends is 13 bases. Inclusive of the bounding cysteine and phenylalanine, the CDR3 is 14 residues long. The only DNA kept is the CDR3, 42 bases in frame from the first base. The germline V gene (reference sequence) sets CDR1 to DFQATT and CDR2 to SNEGSKA.